This is a list of T cell receptor beta chains from one sample in a study of control samples from healthy donors and cancer patients. Method: immunoSEQ multiplex PCR; TCRdb's copy keeps in-frame clones and lacks some. The sample lists approximately 84,000 clones, approximately 82% occurring once. The specimen sequenced was blood. The receptor set was obtained from a woman aged 55-70 years in good health. Each CDR3 is given with its conserved first and last residue. The D gene is left open where the match is weak. Clone sizes are given selectively: once, few, many, or a class where the clone is expanded.

j_gene | v_gene | abundance | d_gene | CDR3nt | CDR3aa
TRBJ2-3 | TRBV7-2 | - | TRBD2 | TGTGCCAGCAGCTTCGCACTAGCGGGGGGGCGAGATACGCAGTATTTT | CASSFALAGGRDTQYF
TRBJ2-1 | TRBV6-2/TRBV6-3 | - | TRBD1 | TGTGCCAGCAGTTACTCAGGGGGCGGTTACAATGAGCAGTTCTTC | CASSYSGGGYNEQFF
TRBJ1-4 | TRBV9 | - | TRBD1 | TGTGCCAGCAGCGTAGGGACAGGGCAAATGGGTGAAAAACTGTTTTTT | CASSVGTGQMGEKLFF
TRBJ2-7 | TRBV12-3/TRBV12-4 | - | - | TGTGCCAGCAGTTTCACAAGCTACGAGCAGTACTTC | CASSFTSYEQYF
TRBJ1-5 | TRBV11-3 | - | TRBD1 | TGTGCCAGCAGCTGGACAGGGGGAAGCAATCAGCCCCAGCATTTT | CASSWTGGSNQPQHF
TRBJ1-2 | TRBV28 | - | - | TGTGCCAGCAGTTTTCTCTATGGCTACACCTTC | CASSFLYGYTF
TRBJ1-5 | TRBV29-1 | - | TRBD1 | TGCAGCACAAGACAGGGCGGGAGCAATCAGCCCCAGCATTTT | CSTRQGGSNQPQHF
TRBJ2-3 | TRBV29-1 | once | - | TGCAGCGTTGAGTGGGGGAGCACAGATACGCAGTATTTT | CSVEWGSTDTQYF
TRBJ2-3 | TRBV24-1 | - | - | TGTGCCACCAGCCAGACAGGAGAGACAGATACGCAGTATTTT | CATSQTGETDTQYF
TRBJ2-7 | TRBV21-1 | - | - | TGTGCCAGCAGCAAAGGGACAGGGGTCCTCCTCTCCTACGAGCAGTACTTC | CASSKGTGVLLSYEQYF
TRBJ1-6 | TRBV28 | - | - | TGTGCCAGCAGTCCATGGGAGGGCGGGTCACCCCTCCACTTT | CASSPWEGGSPLHF
TRBJ2-1 | TRBV19 | - | TRBD2 | TGTGCCAGTAGTAACCCTAGCGGAAGCTCCTACAATGAGCAGTTCTTC | CASSNPSGSSYNEQFF
TRBJ1-1 | TRBV14 | - | - | TGTGCCAGCAGCCCACGGGCGGCTCTGAACACTGAAGCTTTCTTT | CASSPRAALNTEAFF
TRBJ2-5 | TRBV23-1 | - | - | TGCGCCAGCAGTGGATCTTATCCGGGACAAGGAGGGGAGACCCAGTACTTC | CASSGSYPGQGGETQYF
TRBJ1-2 | TRBV10-2 | - | - | TGCGCCAGCAGTGAAAGGGGAGGGGTTAGTGGATACGGCTACACCTTC | CASSERGGVSGYGYTF
TRBJ1-4 | TRBV6-6 | - | - | TGTGCCAGCAACAGCCCTAATGAAAAACTGTTTTTT | CASNSPNEKLFF
TRBJ1-5 | TRBV19 | - | - | TGTGCCAGTAGTGTCTGGGGTTCCGGGACACAAAATCAGCCCCAGCATTTT | CASSVWGSGTQNQPQHF
TRBJ2-4 | TRBV12-3/TRBV12-4 | once | - | TGTGCCAGCAGTTTGTTGCCGGGAAACATTCAGTACTTC | CASSLLPGNIQYF
TRBJ2-3 | TRBV27 | - | - | TGTGCCAGCAGTTCCGGGATACGGGCGGATACGCAGTATTTT | CASSSGIRADTQYF
TRBJ1-1 | TRBV2 | few | - | TGTGCCAGCAGCAGGGAGTCGGACACTGAAGCTTTCTTT | CASSRESDTEAFF
TRBJ2-7 | TRBV5-6 | - | - | TGTGCCAGCAGCACCACCGGCAGTTCCTACGAGCAGTACTTC | CASSTTGSSYEQYF
TRBJ1-1 | TRBV11-2 | - | - | TGTGCCAGCAGCTTAGCAACTCGGCAGAACACTGAAGCTTTCTTT | CASSLATRQNTEAFF
TRBJ1-5 | TRBV12-3/TRBV12-4 | - | - | TGTGCCAGCAGTTTTCAGGGAAATCAGCCCCAGCATTTT | CASSFQGNQPQHF
TRBJ2-5 | TRBV2 | - | TRBD2 | TGTGCCAGCAGCGCTACTAGCGGGGGGGCCATAGAGACCCAGTACTTC | CASSATSGGAIETQYF
TRBJ1-2 | TRBV6-5 | once | - | TGTGCCAGCAGTTATGGAAGCGGTTATGGCTACACCTTC | CASSYGSGYGYTF
TRBJ2-1 | TRBV4-3 | - | TRBD2 | TGCGCCAGCAGCCAAGGGGCTAGCGGGACGTTTGGTGAGCAGTTCTTC | CASSQGASGTFGEQFF
TRBJ2-3 | TRBV2 | - | TRBD2 | TGTGCCAGCAGTGGAGGCGGGGGGGCCCTAGATACGCAGTATTTT | CASSGGGGALDTQYF
TRBJ2-2 | TRBV11-3 | - | - | TGTGCCAGCAGCTGGAACACCGGGGAGCTGTTTTTT | CASSWNTGELFF
TRBJ1-4 | TRBV12-3/TRBV12-4 | - | - | TGTGCCAGCAGTTTAGGTGATTGGGAAAAACTGTTTTTT | CASSLGDWEKLFF
TRBJ2-3 | TRBV10-1 | once | TRBD2 | TGCGCCAGCAGTATCCGAGCGGGGGCACGCACAGATACGCAGTATTTT | CASSIRAGARTDTQYF
TRBJ2-2 | TRBV2 | - | TRBD1 | TGTGCCAGCAGGATACAGGGGCCGAACACCGGGGAGCTGTTTTTT | CASRIQGPNTGELFF
TRBJ1-2 | TRBV6-2/TRBV6-3 | - | - | TGTGCCAGCAGTCTACAGGGTGGCAGTAACTATGGCTACACCTTC | CASSLQGGSNYGYTF
TRBJ1-2 | TRBV5-6 | - | - | TGTGCCAGCAGCTTGAGTGGCGAGGGGGTCTATGGCTACACCTTC | CASSLSGEGVYGYTF
TRBJ2-7 | TRBV7-2 | - | TRBD1 | TGTGCCAGCAGCTTAGGAGGGACAGGGGCCCCCTACGAGCAGTACTTC | CASSLGGTGAPYEQYF
TRBJ2-1 | TRBV28 | - | - | TGTGCCAGCAGTGCGATCAATGAGCAGTTCTTC | CASSAINEQFF
TRBJ2-7 | TRBV7-8 | many | - | TGTGCCAGCAGCCCCCACCGGCTGGGACTTCACAGCTCCTACGAGCAGTACTTC | CASSPHRLGLHSSYEQYF
TRBJ1-1 | TRBV19 | - | TRBD1 | TGTGCCAGTAGCTTCAGGGGGTCGGGGACAGGGACTGAAGCTTTCTTT | CASSFRGSGTGTEAFF
TRBJ1-1 | TRBV7-2 | - | TRBD1 | TGTGCCAGCAGCTCCACCGGGACAGGGACTGAAGCTTTCTTT | CASSSTGTGTEAFF
TRBJ1-2 | TRBV6-6 | once | - | TGTGCCACCGGGCGGACCTATGGCTACACCTTC | CATGRTYGYTF
TRBJ2-1 | TRBV7-8 | - | TRBD1 | TGTGCCAGCAGCTCCGGGACAGGGTCTTACAATGAGCAGTTCTTC | CASSSGTGSYNEQFF
TRBJ1-5 | TRBV6-1 | once | TRBD1 | TGTGCCAGCAGTGAGAGGGACAGGGGCGATTATAGCAATCAGCCCCAGCATTTT | CASSERDRGDYSNQPQHF
TRBJ2-2 | TRBV18 | - | - | TGTGCCAGCTCACCAACGCAGGCCAACACCGGGGAGCTGTTTTTT | CASSPTQANTGELFF
TRBJ2-7 | TRBV10-1 | - | - | TGCGCCAGCAGTGAGTCGGGATCCTACGAGCAGTACTTC | CASSESGSYEQYF
TRBJ1-2 | TRBV11-2 | - | - | TGTGCCAGCAGCTTCGGGGGGTACTATGGCTACACCTTC | CASSFGGYYGYTF
TRBJ1-6 | TRBV11-3 | - | - | TGTGCCAGCAGCTTAGTTGCCGTAAGACAGGATCTGAATTCACCCCTCCACTTT | CASSLVAVRQDLNSPLHF
TRBJ1-1 | TRBV3-1/TRBV3-2 | - | TRBD1 | TGTGCCAGCAGCCCACCCGGGACAGCGAACACTGAAGCTTTCTTT | CASSPPGTANTEAFF
TRBJ2-1 | TRBV18 | few | - | TGTGCCAGCTCACCGCTGGGGGGATACAATGAGCAGTTCTTC | CASSPLGGYNEQFF
TRBJ1-1 | TRBV5-1 | - | TRBD1 | TGCGCCAGCAGCGAAAGACAGGGGTTCGGCGTCGGAGCTTTCTTT | CASSERQGFGVGAFF
TRBJ2-7 | TRBV19 | - | - | TGTGCCAGTAGTATAGGAGGAAGTACCTACGAGCAGTACTTC | CASSIGGSTYEQYF
TRBJ2-5 | TRBV7-6 | - | TRBD2 | TGTGCCAGCAGCTTACAGCAGGGCGGAGCCTCTAGCGGGACCCAGTACTTC | CASSLQQGGASSGTQYF
TRBJ2-7 | TRBV28 | few | TRBD2 | TGTGCCAGCATACGGGAGGCGCCCTACGAGCAGTACTTC | CASIREAPYEQYF
TRBJ2-5 | TRBV4-1 | - | TRBD2 | TGCGCCAGCAGCCAAGAATCGCTGGCTAGCGGCTTGAAGACCCAGTACTTC | CASSQESLASGLKTQYF
TRBJ1-1 | TRBV7-9 | - | - | TGTGCCAGCAGCTTGGAGGGGAACACTGAAGCTTTCTTT | CASSLEGNTEAFF